The rows below give T cell receptor beta chains drawn from one sample of a study of vaccination effects on CD4 cells after COVID-19. The table came from immunoSEQ multiplex PCR; TCRdb's copy has only in-frame clones and leaves some out. The table has about 57,000 clones, approximately 72% seen once. Their antigen targets remain unknown. Sequenced material: CD4+ T cells from PBMCs cultured without peptide, taken after COVID-19 vaccination. The receptor set was obtained from a human donor who received a COVID-19 vaccine. Each CDR3 is given with its conserved first and last residue. A D gene is named only where the DNA matches it firmly. A row's size may be missing; if present it is once, few, many or a size class.

V gene,J gene,D gene,clone size,CDR3 DNA,CDR3 protein
TRBV28,TRBJ2-5,NA,NA,TGTGCCAGCAGTTTGCAGCAGACCCAGTACTTC,CASSLQQTQYF
TRBV28,TRBJ2-1,TRBD2,NA,TGTGCCAGCAGCGGGACTAGCGGGAGTATGGCCCGGGGGAAAGAGCAGTTCTTC,CASSGTSGSMARGKEQFF
TRBV5-1,TRBJ2-5,NA,NA,TGCGCCAGCAGCCACGGACAACTCCAAGAGACCCAGTACTTC,CASSHGQLQETQYF
TRBV19,TRBJ1-2,NA,few,TGTGCCAGTAGTAGCACAGGGTTTGGAAAGACCTTC,CASSSTGFGKTF
TRBV4-3,TRBJ2-5,NA,NA,TGCGCCAGCAGCCAGGGACGGTGGGAGACCCAGTACTTC,CASSQGRWETQYF
TRBV7-3,TRBJ2-2,NA,NA,TGTGCCAGCAGCTTAGACACCGGGGAGCTGTTTTTT,CASSLDTGELFF
TRBV24-1,TRBJ2-7,NA,NA,TGTGCCACCAGTGATGGCTTGGGTCCCACCTACGAGCAGTACTTC,CATSDGLGPTYEQYF
TRBV7-2,TRBJ2-7,NA,once,TGTGCCAGCAGCTTAGTGGGGACGGAATACGAGCAGTACTTC,CASSLVGTEYEQYF
TRBV5-1,TRBJ2-1,TRBD2,NA,TGCGCCAGCAGCTTGGCCGCTAGCGGGGGGTATACTTCCTACAATGAGCAGTTCTTC,CASSLAASGGYTSYNEQFF
TRBV2,TRBJ2-2,NA,once,TGTGCCAGCAGCGGGGACACCGGGGAGCTGTTTTTT,CASSGDTGELFF
TRBV7-2,TRBJ1-2,TRBD1,NA,TGTGCCAGCAGCTTAGCGGACAGGGTCGGCTACACCTTC,CASSLADRVGYTF
TRBV20-1,TRBJ1-2,NA,few,TGCAGTGCTAGGATAGATGGCTACACCTTC,CSARIDGYTF
TRBV7-8,TRBJ2-7,TRBD2,NA,TGTGCCAGCAGCTTAGAGACTAGCCAGTTCTACGAGCAGTACTTC,CASSLETSQFYEQYF
TRBV11-2,TRBJ2-6,TRBD1,once,TGTGCCAGCAGCCTTGGGGGACAGGGGGCGCTTGGGGCCAACGTCCTGACTTTC,CASSLGGQGALGANVLTF
TRBV6-5,TRBJ1-4,NA,NA,TGTGCCAGCAGTTACTCAAGGAGTATGACGGCTGAAAAACTGTTTTTT,CASSYSRSMTAEKLFF
TRBV7-8,TRBJ1-5,NA,few,TGTGCCAGCAGCCCTTCATATAGCAATCAGCCCCAGCATTTT,CASSPSYSNQPQHF
TRBV9,TRBJ1-2,TRBD1,NA,TGTGCCAGCAGCGTTAGGACAGGGTCACATGGCTACACCTTC,CASSVRTGSHGYTF
TRBV12-3/TRBV12-4,TRBJ1-3,NA,NA,TGTGCCAGCCAAAGAGGGGAGGGAAACACCATATATTTT,CASQRGEGNTIYF
TRBV7-9,TRBJ2-7,TRBD1,NA,TGTGCCAGCAGCTCAGCTCCGGGACAGAGCTCCTACGAGCAGTACTTC,CASSSAPGQSSYEQYF
TRBV23-1,TRBJ2-7,NA,NA,TGCGCCAGCGGGGTCTACGAGCAGTACTTC,CASGVYEQYF
TRBV19,TRBJ2-1,NA,NA,TGTGCCAGTAGTACCGGACAGAACAATGAGCAGTTCTTC,CASSTGQNNEQFF
TRBV5-8,TRBJ2-7,NA,NA,TGTGCCAGCAGCCTGGGAGGTGTGGGCATCTACGAGCAGTACTTC,CASSLGGVGIYEQYF
TRBV5-4,TRBJ1-1,NA,few,TGTGCCAGCAGCCCGCTGGGCAGGCGGAATCACACTGAAGCTTTCTTT,CASSPLGRRNHTEAFF
TRBV28,TRBJ2-7,NA,few,TGTGCCAGCAGTCAGGGTCACTACGAGCAGTACTTC,CASSQGHYEQYF
TRBV27,TRBJ1-6,TRBD1,NA,TGTGCCAGCAGTTTCGACAGGGGCTCCTATAATTCACCCCTCCACTTT,CASSFDRGSYNSPLHF
TRBV9,TRBJ2-3,NA,NA,TGTGCCAGCAGCTCCCGTATTGCAGGGGCAGGTACGCAGTATTTT,CASSSRIAGAGTQYF
TRBV19,TRBJ2-7,TRBD2,NA,TGTGCCAGTAGTTTTGCGGGAGAGGCCTACGAGCAGTACTTC,CASSFAGEAYEQYF
TRBV18,TRBJ2-3,NA,NA,TGTGCCGCGGCGGGCTCTAGCACAGATACGCAGTATTTT,CAAAGSSTDTQYF
TRBV6-5,TRBJ2-7,NA,NA,TGTGCCAGCAGCGCCGGAAGGGCATACGAGCAGTACTTC,CASSAGRAYEQYF
TRBV4-1,TRBJ2-2,TRBD1,few,TGCGCCAGCAGCCAAGAAACCTGGGACAGTAACACCGGGGAGCTGTTTTTT,CASSQETWDSNTGELFF
TRBV19,TRBJ1-1,NA,few,TGTGCCAGTAGTATAGATCTCTACGCACACAAGAACACTGAAGCTTTCTTT,CASSIDLYAHKNTEAFF
TRBV12-3/TRBV12-4,TRBJ1-5,NA,few,TGTGCCAGCACCTCGACAGGAGGAGGGCCCCAGCATTTT,CASTSTGGGPQHF
TRBV2,TRBJ2-5,NA,NA,TGTGCCAGCAGTCCCTACACGGGAAGAGAGACCCAGTACTTC,CASSPYTGRETQYF
TRBV4-1,TRBJ2-3,TRBD2,NA,TGCGCCAGCAGCCAGGTAGCGGGGACGGATACGCAGTATTTT,CASSQVAGTDTQYF
TRBV7-9,TRBJ1-2,TRBD1,NA,TGTGCCAGCAGCTCCCCTCCTCGACAGGGGGCGAACTATGGCTACACCTTC,CASSSPPRQGANYGYTF
TRBV5-4,TRBJ2-5,TRBD1,NA,TGTGCCAGCAGCCCACCGACCGGGACAGCCCAAGAGACCCAGTACTTC,CASSPPTGTAQETQYF
TRBV28,TRBJ1-2,TRBD1,NA,TGTGCCAGCAGTTTAAACACAGGGGACGGCTACACCTTC,CASSLNTGDGYTF
TRBV20-1,TRBJ2-3,TRBD2,NA,TGCAGTGCTAGTAGAGCGGGGCTCACAGATACGCAGTATTTT,CSASRAGLTDTQYF
TRBV29-1,TRBJ1-1,NA,NA,TGCAGCGTTGGGGAGGGGATGAACACTGAAGCTTTCTTT,CSVGEGMNTEAFF
TRBV19,TRBJ1-2,TRBD1,NA,TGTGCCAGTAGTATAGGGACGGGACAGGGGCCCGCTAACTATGGCTACACCTTC,CASSIGTGQGPANYGYTF
TRBV5-8,TRBJ2-1,TRBD2,NA,TGTGCCAGCAGTTGGACGGGACTAGCGAGCAATGAGCAGTTCTTC,CASSWTGLASNEQFF
TRBV18,TRBJ1-3,NA,NA,TGTGCCAGCTCACCAAGGGAATTCTCTGGAAACACCATATATTTT,CASSPREFSGNTIYF
TRBV3-1/TRBV3-2,TRBJ1-5,NA,few,TGTGCCAGCAGCCAAGGGACACCCTATAGCAATCAGCCCCAGCATTTT,CASSQGTPYSNQPQHF
TRBV7-9,TRBJ2-5,NA,NA,TGTGCCAGCAGCTCACCTGGACTGCAGGGCATAGGGGCCCAGTACTTC,CASSSPGLQGIGAQYF
TRBV4-1,TRBJ2-1,TRBD2,NA,TGCGCCAGCAGCCAAGAGGCGGGGCTAGCGGCTAGCTCCTACAATGAGCAGTTCTTC,CASSQEAGLAASSYNEQFF
TRBV20-1,TRBJ2-2,NA,NA,TGCAGTGCTAGTCGGGCGAACACCGGGGAGCTGTTTTTT,CSASRANTGELFF